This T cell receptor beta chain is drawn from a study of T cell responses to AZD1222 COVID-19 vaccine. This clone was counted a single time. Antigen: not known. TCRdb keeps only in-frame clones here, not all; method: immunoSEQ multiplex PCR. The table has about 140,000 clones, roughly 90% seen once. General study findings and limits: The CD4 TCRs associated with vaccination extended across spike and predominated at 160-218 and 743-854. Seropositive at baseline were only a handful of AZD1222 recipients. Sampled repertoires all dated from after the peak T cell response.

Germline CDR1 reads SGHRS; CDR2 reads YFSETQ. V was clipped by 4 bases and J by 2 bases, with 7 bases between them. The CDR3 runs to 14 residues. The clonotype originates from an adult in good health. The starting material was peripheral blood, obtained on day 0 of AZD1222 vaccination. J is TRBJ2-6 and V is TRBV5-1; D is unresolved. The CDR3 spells CASSRTAGANVLTF. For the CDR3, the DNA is TGCGCCAGCAGCAGGACGGCTGGGGCCAACGTCCTGACTTTC.